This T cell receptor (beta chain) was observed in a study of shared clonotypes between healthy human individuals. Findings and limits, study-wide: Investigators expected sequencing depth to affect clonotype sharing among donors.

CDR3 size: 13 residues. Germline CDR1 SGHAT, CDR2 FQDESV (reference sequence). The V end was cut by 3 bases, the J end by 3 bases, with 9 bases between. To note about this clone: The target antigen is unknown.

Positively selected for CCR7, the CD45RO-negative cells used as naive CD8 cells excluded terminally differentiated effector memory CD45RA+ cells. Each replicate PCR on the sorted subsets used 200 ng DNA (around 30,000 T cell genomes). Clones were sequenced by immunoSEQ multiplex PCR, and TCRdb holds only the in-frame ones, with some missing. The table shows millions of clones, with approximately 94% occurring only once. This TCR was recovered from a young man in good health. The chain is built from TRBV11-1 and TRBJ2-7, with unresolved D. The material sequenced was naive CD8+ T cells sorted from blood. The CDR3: CASSFGPGYEQYF. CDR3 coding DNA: TGTGCCAGCAGCTTTGGGCCCGGCTACGAGCAGTACTTC.